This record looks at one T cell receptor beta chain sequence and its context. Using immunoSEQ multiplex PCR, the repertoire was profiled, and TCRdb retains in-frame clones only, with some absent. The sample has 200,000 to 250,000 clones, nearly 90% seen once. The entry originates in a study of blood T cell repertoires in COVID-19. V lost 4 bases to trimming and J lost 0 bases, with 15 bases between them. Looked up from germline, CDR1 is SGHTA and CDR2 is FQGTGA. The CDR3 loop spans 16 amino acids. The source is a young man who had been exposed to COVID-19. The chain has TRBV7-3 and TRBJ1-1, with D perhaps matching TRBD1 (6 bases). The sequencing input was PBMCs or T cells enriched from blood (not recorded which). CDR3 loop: CASSSLGGQMNTEAFF. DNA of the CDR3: TGTGCCAGCAGCTCCCTCGGGGGGCAAATGAACACTGAAGCTTTCTTT.